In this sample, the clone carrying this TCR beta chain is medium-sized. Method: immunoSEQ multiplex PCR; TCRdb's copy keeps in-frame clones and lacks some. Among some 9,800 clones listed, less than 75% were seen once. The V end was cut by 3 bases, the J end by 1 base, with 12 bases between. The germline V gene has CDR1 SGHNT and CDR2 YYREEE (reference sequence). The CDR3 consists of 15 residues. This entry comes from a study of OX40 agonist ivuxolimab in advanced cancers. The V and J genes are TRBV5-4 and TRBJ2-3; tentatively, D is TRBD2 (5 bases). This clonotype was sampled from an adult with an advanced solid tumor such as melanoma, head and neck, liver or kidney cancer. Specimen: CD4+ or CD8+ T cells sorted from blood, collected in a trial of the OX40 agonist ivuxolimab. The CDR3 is CASSYEGEGTDTQYF. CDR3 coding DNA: TGTGCCAGCAGCTACGAGGGAGAGGGCACAGATACGCAGTATTTT.